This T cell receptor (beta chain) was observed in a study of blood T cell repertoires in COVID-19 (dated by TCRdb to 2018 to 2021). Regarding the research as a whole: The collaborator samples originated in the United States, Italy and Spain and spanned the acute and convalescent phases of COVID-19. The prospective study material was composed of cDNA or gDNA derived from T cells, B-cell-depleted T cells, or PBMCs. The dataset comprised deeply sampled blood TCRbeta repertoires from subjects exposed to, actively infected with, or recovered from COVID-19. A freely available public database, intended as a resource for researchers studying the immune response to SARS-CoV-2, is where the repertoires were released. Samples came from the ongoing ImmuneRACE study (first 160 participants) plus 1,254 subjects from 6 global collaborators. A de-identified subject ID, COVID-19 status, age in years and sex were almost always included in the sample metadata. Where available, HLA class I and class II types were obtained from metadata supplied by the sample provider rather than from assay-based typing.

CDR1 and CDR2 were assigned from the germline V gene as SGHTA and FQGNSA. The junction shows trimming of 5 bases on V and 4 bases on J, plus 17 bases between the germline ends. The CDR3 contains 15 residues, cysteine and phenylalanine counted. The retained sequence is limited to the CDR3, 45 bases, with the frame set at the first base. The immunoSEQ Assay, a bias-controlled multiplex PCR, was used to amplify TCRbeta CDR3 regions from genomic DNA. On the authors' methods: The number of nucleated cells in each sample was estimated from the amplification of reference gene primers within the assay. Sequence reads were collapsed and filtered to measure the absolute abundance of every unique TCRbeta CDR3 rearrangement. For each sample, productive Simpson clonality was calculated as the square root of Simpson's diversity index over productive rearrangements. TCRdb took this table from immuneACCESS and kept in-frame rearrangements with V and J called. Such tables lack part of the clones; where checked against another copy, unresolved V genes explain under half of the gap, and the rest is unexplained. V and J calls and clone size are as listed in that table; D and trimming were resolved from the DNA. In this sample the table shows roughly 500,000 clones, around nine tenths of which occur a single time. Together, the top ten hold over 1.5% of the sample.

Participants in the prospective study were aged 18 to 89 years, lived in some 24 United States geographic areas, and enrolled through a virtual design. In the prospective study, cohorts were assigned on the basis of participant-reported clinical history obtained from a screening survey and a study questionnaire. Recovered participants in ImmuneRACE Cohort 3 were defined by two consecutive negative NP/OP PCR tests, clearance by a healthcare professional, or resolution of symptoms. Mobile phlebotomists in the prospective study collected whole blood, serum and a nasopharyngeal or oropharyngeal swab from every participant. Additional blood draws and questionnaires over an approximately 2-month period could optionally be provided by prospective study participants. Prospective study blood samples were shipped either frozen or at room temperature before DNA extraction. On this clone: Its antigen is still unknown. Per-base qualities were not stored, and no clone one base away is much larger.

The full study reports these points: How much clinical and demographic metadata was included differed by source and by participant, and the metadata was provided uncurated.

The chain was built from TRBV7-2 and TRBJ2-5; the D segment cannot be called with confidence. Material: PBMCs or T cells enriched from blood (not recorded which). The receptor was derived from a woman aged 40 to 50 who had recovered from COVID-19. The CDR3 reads CASSHPEAGRETQYF. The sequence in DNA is TGTGCCAGCAGCCACCCCGAGGCCGGCCGAGAGACCCAGTACTTC.